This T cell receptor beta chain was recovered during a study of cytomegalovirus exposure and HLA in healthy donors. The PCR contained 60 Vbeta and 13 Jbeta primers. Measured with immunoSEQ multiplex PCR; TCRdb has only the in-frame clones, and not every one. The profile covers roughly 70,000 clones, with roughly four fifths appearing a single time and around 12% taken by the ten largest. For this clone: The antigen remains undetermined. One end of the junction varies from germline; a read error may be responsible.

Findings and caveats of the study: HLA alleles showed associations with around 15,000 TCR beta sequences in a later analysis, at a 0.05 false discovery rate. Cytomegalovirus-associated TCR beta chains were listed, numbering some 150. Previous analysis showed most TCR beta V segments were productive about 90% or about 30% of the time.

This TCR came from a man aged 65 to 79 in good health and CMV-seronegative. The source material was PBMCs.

CDR3 region: CASSLTSIADTQYF. The CDR3 DNA reads as TGTGCTAGCAGCTTGACTAGCATCGCAGATACGCAGTATTTT. The rearrangement links TRBV7-7 to TRBJ2-3; TRBD2 matches 7 bases. The CDR3 sequence is 14 residues long. Germline-derived CDR1 and CDR2 are SSHAT and FNYEAQ (reference sequence).